This TCR beta chain was profiled in a study of T cell responses to AZD1222 COVID-19 vaccine (dated by TCRdb to the early 2020s). Background on the whole study: Because spike-specific TCR depth and breadth did not differ between the two schedules, AZD1222 recipients who got a second dose at roughly 4 weeks were pooled with those who got a second dose at roughly 12 weeks. A total of about 240 trial participants underwent TCR sequencing, of whom 207 received two doses of AZD1222 and some 25 received two doses of the MenACWY control vaccine. Trial participants were enrolled by age into 18-55, 56-69 and 70-plus year subgroups, with 148, 28 and 57 TCR-sequenced participants respectively.

As to this clone: The antigen this receptor binds is unknown. No per-base quality is available; no much larger clone lies one base away.

CDR1 and CDR2, looked up from the germline V gene, are MGHDK and SYGVNS. From the cysteine up to the phenylalanine, the CDR3 has a length of 15 residues. CDR3 DNA only is kept here, 45 bases in frame from base 1. V lost 5 bases and J lost 5 bases, and the count of bases not matched to a germline gene is 7. The CDR3 regions of human TCRbeta chains were analyzed by immunosequencing. The authors' analysis ran thus. Repertoire TCRs were matched against a reference library of SARS-CoV-2-specific TCRs generated with the MIRA antigen-specificity platform. Breadth meant the fraction of unique TCRs that were SARS-CoV-2-associated, whereas depth meant the fraction of total T cells that were SARS-CoV-2-associated. Using the MIRA data, every spike-specific TCR was mapped to the spike region that the TCR reacted to and assigned to either a CD4 or a CD8 class. Log10-transformed breadth and depth values were compared by one-way ANOVA with Sidak's multiple comparisons tests. Here the immuneACCESS table is served through TCRdb, limited to in-frame sequences with V and J called. Missing clones are a known gap in these copies; in checked studies unresolved V genes cover under half, and the rest lacks a known reason. That table is the source of V, J and clone size, and D and trimming were worked out from the DNA. Recorded for this sample are roughly 100,000 clones; roughly 91% of them occurred a single time. Roughly 44% of the sample is taken by the ten largest.

The sample's time point label, in plain terms: baseline before first vaccination. The vaccinee samples were drawn from two UK trials, COV001 and COV002, one of which was a single-blind randomized controlled phase 2/3 trial testing AZD1222 (ChAdOx1 nCoV-19) in healthy adults. Trial participant PBMC samples were collected at day 0 and day 28 after the second dose for TCRbeta chain sequencing. Beyond this particular receptor, the publication reports: A significant rise in spike-specific TCR breadth and depth was observed after two AZD1222 doses relative to day 0 and relative to MenACWY recipients. Only a handful of AZD1222 recipients were SARS-CoV-2 seropositive at baseline, limiting conclusions about previously exposed vaccinees. Reportedly, almost half of the unique spike-specific TCRs recognized epitopes lying outside the regions that are mutated in the B.1.351 and B.1.1.7 variants. The whole spike protein was spanned by vaccine-associated CD4 TCRs, and dominant responses were seen in regions 160-218 and 743-854. Because no samples from the day 14 peak response were available, repertoires could be characterized only after the peak T cell response. Participants were mostly white British and included more females than males, and it was suggested by the authors that clonal diversity may have been underestimated. The 56-69-year group was small, and its depth increase did not reach significance, likely because of low power.

The sequencing here drew on peripheral blood, taken on day 0 of AZD1222 vaccination. This chain joins TRBV25-1 to TRBJ2-1; a stretch of 9 junction bases matches TRBD1. The receptor's source is an adult in good health. CDR3 protein: CASSPHRGQNNEQFF. The sequenced DNA is TGTGCCAGCAGTCCACACAGGGGGCAAAACAATGAGCAGTTCTTC.